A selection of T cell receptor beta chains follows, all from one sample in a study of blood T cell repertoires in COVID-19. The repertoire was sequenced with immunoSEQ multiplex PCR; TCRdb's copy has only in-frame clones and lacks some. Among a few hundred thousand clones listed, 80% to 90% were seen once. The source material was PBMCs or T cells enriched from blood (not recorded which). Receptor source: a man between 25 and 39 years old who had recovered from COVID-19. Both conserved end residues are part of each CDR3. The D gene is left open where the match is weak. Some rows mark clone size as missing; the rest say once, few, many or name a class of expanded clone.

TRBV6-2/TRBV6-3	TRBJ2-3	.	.	TGTGCCAGCAGACCTTCCGGAGATACGCAGTATTTT	CASRPSGDTQYF
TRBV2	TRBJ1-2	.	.	TGTGCCAGCAGTGAGAGGGGGTTCTATGGCTACACCTTC	CASSERGFYGYTF
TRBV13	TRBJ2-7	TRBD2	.	TGTGCCAGCAGCTCGGGGGGTTACTCCTACGAGCAGTACTTC	CASSSGGYSYEQYF
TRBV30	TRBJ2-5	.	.	TGTGCCTGGAGCGTGGAGACAGTACAAGAGACCCAGTACTTC	CAWSVETVQETQYF
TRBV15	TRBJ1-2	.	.	TGTGCCACCAGCAGAGATTGGGGAGATGGCTACACCTTC	CATSRDWGDGYTF
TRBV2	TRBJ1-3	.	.	TGTGCCAGCAGTGAAGCTATCTCTGGAAACACCATATATTTT	CASSEAISGNTIYF
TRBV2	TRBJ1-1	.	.	TGTGCCAGCAGTGTCCGGAACACTGAAGCTTTCTTT	CASSVRNTEAFF
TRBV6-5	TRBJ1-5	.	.	TGTGCCAGCAGTCCACAGTGGGGAGGCAATCAGCCCCAGCATTTT	CASSPQWGGNQPQHF
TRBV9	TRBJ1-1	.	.	TGTGCCAGCAGCCTCCACCCGGAGGGCAACACTGAAGCTTTCTTT	CASSLHPEGNTEAFF
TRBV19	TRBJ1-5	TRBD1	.	TGTGCCAGTAGTCCCCGGGACAGGGGGCGCGGGAATCAGCCCCAGCATTTT	CASSPRDRGRGNQPQHF
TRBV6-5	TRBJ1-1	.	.	TGTGCCAGCACTCAGTGGGCGAACACTGAAGCTTTCTTT	CASTQWANTEAFF
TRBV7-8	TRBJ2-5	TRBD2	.	TGTGCCAGCAGCCCGCGGACTAGCGGGGGGAGGGAGACCCAGTACTTC	CASSPRTSGGRETQYF
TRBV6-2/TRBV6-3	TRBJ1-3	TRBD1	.	TGTGCCAGCAGCTGGACAGGGGCCGGAAACACCATATATTTT	CASSWTGAGNTIYF
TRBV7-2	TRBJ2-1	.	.	TGTGCCAGCAGCGGGAGCTCCTACAATGAGCAGTTCTTC	CASSGSSYNEQFF
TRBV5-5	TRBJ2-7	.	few	TGTGCCAGCAGCTCCAGGGGCGGTACCTACGAGCAGTACTTC	CASSSRGGTYEQYF
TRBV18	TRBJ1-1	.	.	TGTGCCAGCTCACAGGGGTCCGTGGGGACTGAAGCTTTCTTT	CASSQGSVGTEAFF
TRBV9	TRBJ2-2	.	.	TGTGCCAGCAGCCCCCTGCTCGCGGGGAGAGGGGCCGGGGAGCTGTTTTTT	CASSPLLAGRGAGELFF
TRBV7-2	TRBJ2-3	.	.	TGTGCCAGCACCCCGGGGGCAGATACGCAGTATTTT	CASTPGADTQYF
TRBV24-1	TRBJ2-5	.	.	TGTGCCACCAGTGATTTATCAGGGCGAGAGACCCAGTACTTC	CATSDLSGRETQYF
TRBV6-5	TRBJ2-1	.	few	TGTGCCAGCAGTTACTCTACAGGGAAGAATGAGCAGTTCTTC	CASSYSTGKNEQFF
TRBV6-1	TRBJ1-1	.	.	TGTGCCAGCAGTGAAGCGCAGGGTCTGAACACTGAAGCTTTCTTT	CASSEAQGLNTEAFF
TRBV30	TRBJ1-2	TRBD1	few	TGTGCCTGGAGTGGTAGGGGGCGCGTCCGACTGGCCCATGGCTACACCTTC	CAWSGRGRVRLAHGYTF
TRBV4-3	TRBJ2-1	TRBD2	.	TGCGCCAGCAGCCAACCTAGCGGGGTCGGAAGCAATGAGCAGTTCTTC	CASSQPSGVGSNEQFF
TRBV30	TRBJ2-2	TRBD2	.	TGTGCCCAGCGGGGGGGCGCGAACACCGGGGAGCTGTTTTTT	CAQRGGANTGELFF
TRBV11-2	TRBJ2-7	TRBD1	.	TGTGCCAGCAGCTTAGAGGGCAGGGGGCTCACCTACGAGCAGTACTTC	CASSLEGRGLTYEQYF
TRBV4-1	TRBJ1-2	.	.	TGCGCCAGCAGCCAAGTATGGGCTTCCACAGGGAACTATGGCTACACCTTC	CASSQVWASTGNYGYTF
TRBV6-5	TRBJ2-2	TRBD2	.	TGTGCCATCTCCCGGGGGGTCGCGAACACCGGGGAGCTGTTTTTT	CAISRGVANTGELFF
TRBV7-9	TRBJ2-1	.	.	TGTGCCAGCAGCCCTCCAGGGGTCAATGAGCAGTTCTTC	CASSPPGVNEQFF
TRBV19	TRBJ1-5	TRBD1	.	TGTGCCAGTAGTCCCCCTGGACAGGGAGCCAATCAGCCCCAGCATTTT	CASSPPGQGANQPQHF
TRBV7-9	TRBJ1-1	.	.	TGTGCCAGCAGCCACTTCTCCGTACGCACTGAAGCTTTCTTT	CASSHFSVRTEAFF
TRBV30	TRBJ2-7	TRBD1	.	TGTGCCTGGTCGAAGGGGGCGTCCTACGAGCAGTACTTC	CAWSKGASYEQYF
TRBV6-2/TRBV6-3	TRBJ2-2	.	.	TGTGCCAGCAGCCCATCCGGTACTTTTACCGGGGAGCTGTTTTTT	CASSPSGTFTGELFF
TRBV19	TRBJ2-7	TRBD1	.	TGTGCCAGTAAGGACAGGCGAGCCGGCTACGAGCAGTACTTC	CASKDRRAGYEQYF
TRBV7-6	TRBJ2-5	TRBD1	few	TGTGCCAGCAGCCAGGACAGGGCAGAAGAGACCCAGTACTTC	CASSQDRAEETQYF
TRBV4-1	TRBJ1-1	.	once	TGCGCCAGCAGCCAAGATGGGGAGGCGGGAACTTTCTTT	CASSQDGEAGTFF
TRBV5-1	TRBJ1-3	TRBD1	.	TGCGCCAGCAGCCTCCTCCCGGGACAGGGTAACTCTGGAAACACCATATATTTT	CASSLLPGQGNSGNTIYF
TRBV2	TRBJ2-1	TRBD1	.	TGTGCCAGCAGTGAAATCCGGGACAGACGAGACCAAAACAATGAGCAGTTCTTC	CASSEIRDRRDQNNEQFF
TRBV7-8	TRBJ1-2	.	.	TGTGCCAGCAGTAGGAGGGGTGGAGACGGCGGCTACACCTTC	CASSRRGGDGGYTF
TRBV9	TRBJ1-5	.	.	TGTGCCAGCAGCGTAGGAATGGTAGCTCAGCCCCAGCATTTT	CASSVGMVAQPQHF
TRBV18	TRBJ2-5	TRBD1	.	TGTGCCAGCTCACGGGACAGTGAAGAGAGCCAGTACTTC	CASSRDSEESQYF
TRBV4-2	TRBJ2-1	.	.	TGTGCCAGCAGCCAAGATTCGGGCAATGAGCAGTTCTTC	CASSQDSGNEQFF
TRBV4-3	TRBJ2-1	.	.	TGCGCCAGCAGCCAAGGGACAGAGAGCTCCTACAATGAGCAGTTCTTC	CASSQGTESSYNEQFF
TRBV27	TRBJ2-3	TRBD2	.	TGTGCCAGCAGTTTCGGGGGGACCACAGATACGCAGTATTTT	CASSFGGTTDTQYF
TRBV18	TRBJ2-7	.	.	TGTGCCAGCTCGCTTGAGTATTACGAGCAGTACTTC	CASSLEYYEQYF
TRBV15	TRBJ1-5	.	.	TGTGCCACCAGCAGAGATAAGGGGAGCAATCAGCCCCAGCATTTT	CATSRDKGSNQPQHF
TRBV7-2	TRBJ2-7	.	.	TGTGCCAGCAGCTTACCGGCAGGGTACGAGCAGTACTTC	CASSLPAGYEQYF
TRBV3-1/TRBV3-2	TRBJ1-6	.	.	TGTGCCAGCAGCGTACAGGGTTCTAATAATTCACCCCTCCACTTT	CASSVQGSNNSPLHF
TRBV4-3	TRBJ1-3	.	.	TGCGCCAGCAGCCAAGAGGAGTGGCCTGGAAACACCATATATTTT	CASSQEEWPGNTIYF
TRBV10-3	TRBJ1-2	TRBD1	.	TGTGCCATCGTCCGAGACAGGGATGGCTACACCTTC	CAIVRDRDGYTF
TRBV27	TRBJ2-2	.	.	TGTGCCAGCAGTTTGTACCACCCACTCGACACCGGGGAGCTGTTTTTT	CASSLYHPLDTGELFF
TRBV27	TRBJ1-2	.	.	TGTGCCAGCAGTTTCGTTACGGGGAACGGCTACACCTTC	CASSFVTGNGYTF
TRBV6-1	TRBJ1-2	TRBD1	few	TGTGCCAGCAGTGAGACAGGGTACGGCTACACCTTC	CASSETGYGYTF
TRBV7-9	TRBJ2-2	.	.	TGTGCCAGCACCCCCCAGGGCTCCCCCGGGGAGCTGTTTTTT	CASTPQGSPGELFF
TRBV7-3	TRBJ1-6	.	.	TGTGCCAGCAGCCTTGACATATCGTATAATTCACCCCTCCACTTT	CASSLDISYNSPLHF
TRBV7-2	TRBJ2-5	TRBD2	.	TGTGCCAGTTCAGCGGGGGGGTTCCAAGAGACCCAGTACTTC	CASSAGGFQETQYF
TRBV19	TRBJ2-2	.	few	TGTGCCAGTAGGCCCATCGGGGGGAACACCGGGGAGCTGTTTTTT	CASRPIGGNTGELFF
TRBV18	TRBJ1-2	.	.	TGTGCCAGCTCGCCCGGACAGCCTAACTATGGCTACACCTTC	CASSPGQPNYGYTF